A single TCR beta chain is shown here with its context. Its specificity is unknown. V lost 0 bases and J lost 2, with 11 bases in between. This CDR3 is 15 amino acids long. Germline values: CDR1 MNHEY, CDR2 SVGAGI. The source of the sample is a study of cytomegalovirus exposure and HLA in healthy donors. Study findings and constraints: Among the sequence variants, a highly shared cluster was likely an artifact of sequencing.

The PCR ran on 60 Vbeta and 13 Jbeta primers. Repertoires were generated with immunoSEQ multiplex PCR, while TCRdb's copy carries only in-frame clones and drops some. There are 130,000 to 150,000 clones in the sample; over 75% occur only once, and about 0.66% lies in the top ten. The sequencing sample was made of PBMCs. This chain uses TRBV6-5 with TRBJ2-7, with a tentative D call TRBD1 (5 bases). The source of this sequence is a male donor in good health and CMV-seronegative. DNA for the CDR3: TGTGCCAGCAGTTACTCGAATAGGGGTACCTACGAGCAGTACTTC. It encodes CASSYSNRGTYEQYF.